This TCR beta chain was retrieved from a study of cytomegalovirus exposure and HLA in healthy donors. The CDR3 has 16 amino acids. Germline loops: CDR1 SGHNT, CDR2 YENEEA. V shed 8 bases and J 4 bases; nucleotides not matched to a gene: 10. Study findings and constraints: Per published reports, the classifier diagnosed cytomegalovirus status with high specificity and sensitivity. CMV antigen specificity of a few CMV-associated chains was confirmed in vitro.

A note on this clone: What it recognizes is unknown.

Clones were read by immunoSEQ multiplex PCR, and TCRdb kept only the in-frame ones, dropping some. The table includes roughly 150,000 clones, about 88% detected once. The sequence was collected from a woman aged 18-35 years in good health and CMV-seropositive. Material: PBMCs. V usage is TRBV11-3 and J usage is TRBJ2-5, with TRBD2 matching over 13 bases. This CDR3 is CASRPGLAGEGETQYF. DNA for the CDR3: TGTGCCAGCCGACCTGGACTAGCGGGAGAAGGAGAGACCCAGTACTTC.